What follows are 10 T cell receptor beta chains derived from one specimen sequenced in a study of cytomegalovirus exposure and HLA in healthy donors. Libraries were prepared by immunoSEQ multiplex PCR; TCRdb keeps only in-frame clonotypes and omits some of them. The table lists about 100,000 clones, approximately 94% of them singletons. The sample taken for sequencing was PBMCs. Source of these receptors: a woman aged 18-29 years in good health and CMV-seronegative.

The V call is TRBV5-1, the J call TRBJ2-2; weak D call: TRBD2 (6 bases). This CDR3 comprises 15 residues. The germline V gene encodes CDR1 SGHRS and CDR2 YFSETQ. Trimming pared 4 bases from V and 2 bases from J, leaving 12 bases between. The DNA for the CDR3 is TGCGCCAGCAGCGTACTAGCTCCCAACACCGGGGAGCTGTTTTTT. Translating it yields CASSVLAPNTGELFF.

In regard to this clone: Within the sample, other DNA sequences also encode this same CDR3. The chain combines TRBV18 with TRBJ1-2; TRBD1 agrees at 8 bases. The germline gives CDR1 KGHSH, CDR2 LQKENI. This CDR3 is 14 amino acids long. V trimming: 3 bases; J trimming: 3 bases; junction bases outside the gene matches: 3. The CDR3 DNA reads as TGTGCCAGCTCACCCCGGACAGGGCACTATGGCTACACCTTC. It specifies CASSPRTGHYGYTF.

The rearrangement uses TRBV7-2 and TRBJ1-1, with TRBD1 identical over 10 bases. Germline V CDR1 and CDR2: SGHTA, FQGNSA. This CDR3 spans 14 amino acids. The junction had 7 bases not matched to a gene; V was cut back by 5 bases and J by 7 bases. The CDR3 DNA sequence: TGTGCCAGCAGCCCCGGACAGGGGGTCGGTGAAGCTTTCTTT. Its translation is CASSPGQGVGEAFF.

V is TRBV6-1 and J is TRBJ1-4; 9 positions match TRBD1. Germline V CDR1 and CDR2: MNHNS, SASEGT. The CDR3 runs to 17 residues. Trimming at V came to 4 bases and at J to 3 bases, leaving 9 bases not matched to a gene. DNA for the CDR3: TGTGCCAGCAGTGGCCGGACAGGGGCCCTAGCTAATGAAAAACTGTTTTTT. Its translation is CASSGRTGALANEKLFF.

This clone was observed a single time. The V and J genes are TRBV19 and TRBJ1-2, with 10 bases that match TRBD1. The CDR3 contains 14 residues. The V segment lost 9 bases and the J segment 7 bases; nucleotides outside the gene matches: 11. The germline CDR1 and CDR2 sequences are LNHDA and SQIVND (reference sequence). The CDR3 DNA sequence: TGTGCCAGAACGTCGGGACAGGGGATAGTTGGCTACACCTTC. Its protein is CARTSGQGIVGYTF. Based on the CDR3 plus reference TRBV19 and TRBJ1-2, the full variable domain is DGGITQSPKYLFRKEGQNVTLSCEQNLNHDAMYWYRQDPGQGLRLIYYSQIVNDFQKGDIAEGYSVSREKKESFPLTVTSAQKNPTAFYLCARTSGQGIVGYTFGSGTRLTVV.

CDR3 nucleotides: TGTGCCAGCAGCTTGGGTAGCGGGCCCCTCGGCACAGATACGCAGTATTTT. Its translation is CASSLGSGPLGTDTQYF. The V and J genes are TRBV7-2 and TRBJ2-3; 7 bases are shared with TRBD2. The CDR3 totals 17 residues. Germline CDR1 SGHTA, CDR2 FQGNSA. V was clipped by 3 bases and J by 1 base; unmatched bases: 10.

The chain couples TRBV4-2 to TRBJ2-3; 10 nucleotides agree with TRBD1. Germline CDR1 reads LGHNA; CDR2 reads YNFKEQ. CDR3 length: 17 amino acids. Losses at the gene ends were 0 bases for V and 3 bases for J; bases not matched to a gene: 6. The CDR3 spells CASSQEGQGVNTDTQYF. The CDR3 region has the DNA TGTGCCAGCAGCCAAGAAGGACAGGGGGTGAATACAGATACGCAGTATTTT.

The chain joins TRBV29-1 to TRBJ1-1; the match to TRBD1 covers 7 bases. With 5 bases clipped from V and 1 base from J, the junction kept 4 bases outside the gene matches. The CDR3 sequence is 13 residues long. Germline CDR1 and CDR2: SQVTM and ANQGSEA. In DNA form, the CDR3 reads TGCAGCGTTTCCGGGACAGCGAACACTGAAGCTTTCTTT. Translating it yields CSVSGTANTEAFF.

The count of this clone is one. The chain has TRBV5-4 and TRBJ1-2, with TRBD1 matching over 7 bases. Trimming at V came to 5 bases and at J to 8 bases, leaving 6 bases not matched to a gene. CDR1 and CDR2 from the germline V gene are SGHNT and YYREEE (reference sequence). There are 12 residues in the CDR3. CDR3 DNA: TGTGCCAGCAGGGACAGGCAGATGGGCTACACCTTC. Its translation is CASRDRQMGYTF.

The CDR3 DNA reads as TGCAGCGTTGCAGTGGCTTATGGCTACACCTTC. As protein: CSVAVAYGYTF. The rearrangement uses TRBV29-1 and TRBJ1-2; D call uncertain. V was trimmed by 4 bases and J by 5 bases, leaving 8 bases between them. The CDR3 sequence is 11 residues long. Germline V CDR1 and CDR2: SQVTM, ANQGSEA.